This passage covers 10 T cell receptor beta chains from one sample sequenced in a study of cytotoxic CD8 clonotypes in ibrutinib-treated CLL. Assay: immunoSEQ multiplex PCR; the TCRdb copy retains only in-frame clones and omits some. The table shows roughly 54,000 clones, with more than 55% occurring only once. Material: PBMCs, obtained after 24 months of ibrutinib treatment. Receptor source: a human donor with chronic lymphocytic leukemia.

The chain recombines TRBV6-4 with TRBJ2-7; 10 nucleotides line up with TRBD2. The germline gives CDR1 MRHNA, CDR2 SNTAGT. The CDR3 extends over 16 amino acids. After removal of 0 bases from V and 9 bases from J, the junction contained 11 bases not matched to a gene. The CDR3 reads CASSDSFFPSGGGQYF. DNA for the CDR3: TGTGCCAGCAGTGACTCGTTTTTTCCTAGCGGGGGAGGGCAGTACTTC.

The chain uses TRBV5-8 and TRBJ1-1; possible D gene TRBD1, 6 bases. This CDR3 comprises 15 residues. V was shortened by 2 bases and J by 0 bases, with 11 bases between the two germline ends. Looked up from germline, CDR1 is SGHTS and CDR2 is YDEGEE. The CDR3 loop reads CASSLGQGMNTEAFF. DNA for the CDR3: TGTGCCAGCAGCTTAGGCCAGGGGATGAACACTGAAGCTTTCTTT. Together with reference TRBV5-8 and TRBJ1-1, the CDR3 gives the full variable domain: EAGVTQSPTHLIKTRGQQATLRCSPISGHTSVYWYQQALGLGLQFLLWYDEGEERNRGNFPPRFSGRQFPNYSSELNVNALELEDSALYLCASSLGQGMNTEAFFGQGTRLTVV.

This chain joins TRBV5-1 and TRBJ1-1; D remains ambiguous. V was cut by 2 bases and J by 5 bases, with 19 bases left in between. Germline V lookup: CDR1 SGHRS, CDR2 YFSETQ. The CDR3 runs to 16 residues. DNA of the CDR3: TGCGCCAGCAGCTTACGGGAGCCCGGGTATGGGACTGAAGCTTTCTTT. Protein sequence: CASSLREPGYGTEAFF.

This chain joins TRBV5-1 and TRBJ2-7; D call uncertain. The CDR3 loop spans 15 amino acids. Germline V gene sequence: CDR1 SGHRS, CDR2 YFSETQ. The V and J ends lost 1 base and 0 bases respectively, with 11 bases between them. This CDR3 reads CASSLTVESSYEQYF. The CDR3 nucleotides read TGCGCCAGCAGCTTGACCGTGGAGAGCTCCTACGAGCAGTACTTC.

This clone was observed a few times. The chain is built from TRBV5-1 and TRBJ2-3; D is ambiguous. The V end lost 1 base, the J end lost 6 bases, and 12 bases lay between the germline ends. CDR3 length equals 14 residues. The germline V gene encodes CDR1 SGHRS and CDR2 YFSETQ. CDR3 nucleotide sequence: TGCGCCAGCAGCTTGCCCGATCCCCAGGATACGCAGTATTTT. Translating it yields CASSLPDPQDTQYF. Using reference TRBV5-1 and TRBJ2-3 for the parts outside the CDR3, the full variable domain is KAGVTQTPRYLIKTRGQQVTLSCSPISGHRSVSWYQQTPGQGLQFLFEYFSETQRNKGNFPGRFSGRQFSNSRSEMNVSTLELGDSALYLCASSLPDPQDTQYFGPGTRLTVL.

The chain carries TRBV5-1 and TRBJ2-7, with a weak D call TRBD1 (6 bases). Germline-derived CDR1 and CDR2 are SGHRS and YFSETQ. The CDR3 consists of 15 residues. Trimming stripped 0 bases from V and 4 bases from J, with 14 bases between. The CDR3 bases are TGCGCCAGCAGCTTGGCCGGGTGGGGGCTTTACGAGCAGTACTTC. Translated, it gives CASSLAGWGLYEQYF.

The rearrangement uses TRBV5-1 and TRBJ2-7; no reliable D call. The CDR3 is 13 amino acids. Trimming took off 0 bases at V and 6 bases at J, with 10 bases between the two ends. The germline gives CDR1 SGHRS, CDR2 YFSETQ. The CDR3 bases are TGCGCCAGCAGCTTGGCCGTGACCCTCGAGCAGTACTTC. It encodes CASSLAVTLEQYF.

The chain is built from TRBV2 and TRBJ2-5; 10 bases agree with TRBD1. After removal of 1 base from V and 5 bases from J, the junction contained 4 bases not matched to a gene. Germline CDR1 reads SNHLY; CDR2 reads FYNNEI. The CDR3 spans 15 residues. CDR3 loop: CASSEGWTGGETQYF. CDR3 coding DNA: TGTGCCAGCAGTGAAGGCTGGACAGGGGGGGAGACCCAGTACTTC.

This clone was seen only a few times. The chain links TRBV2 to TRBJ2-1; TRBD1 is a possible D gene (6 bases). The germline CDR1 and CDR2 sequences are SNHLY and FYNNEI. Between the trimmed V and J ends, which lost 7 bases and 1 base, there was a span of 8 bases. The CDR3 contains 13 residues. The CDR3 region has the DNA TGTGCCAGCAAAGGGGGTTCCTACAATGAGCAGTTCTTC. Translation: CASKGGSYNEQFF.

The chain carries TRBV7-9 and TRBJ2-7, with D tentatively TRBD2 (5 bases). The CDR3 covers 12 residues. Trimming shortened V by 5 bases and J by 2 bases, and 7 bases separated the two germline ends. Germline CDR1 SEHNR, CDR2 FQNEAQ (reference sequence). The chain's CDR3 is CASSHGAYEQYF. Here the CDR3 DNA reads TGTGCCAGCAGCCACGGGGCCTACGAGCAGTACTTC.